This T cell receptor (beta chain) comes out of a study of cytomegalovirus exposure and HLA in healthy donors. Note on this clone: Its specificity is unknown. The junction shows a germline mismatch at one end, possibly a read error.

The PCR ran on 60 Vbeta and 13 Jbeta primers. As originally analysed: It was a later analysis that counted about 80 million unique TCR beta chains, of which 9.5 million to 14 million were shared. Some clones are missing from TCRdb's copy, which holds only in-frame ones; the method was immunoSEQ multiplex PCR. From that table come the V and J calls and clone size; the DNA was used to work out D and trimming. Among about 120,000 clones listed, 80% were seen once. Looked up from germline, CDR1 is MNHNY and CDR2 is SVGAGI (reference sequence). The CDR3 has 11 residues. Study-wide results and caveats: TCR beta sequences reportedly predicted most subjects' HLA-A and HLA-B alleles accurately. Researchers catalogued some 160 TCR beta chains as cytomegalovirus-associated.

The sequence was obtained from a man aged 30 to 45 in good health and CMV-seropositive. The gene calls are TRBV6-6 and TRBJ2-7, with D unclear. Sequenced sample: PBMCs. The DNA of the CDR3 is TGTGCCAGCAGGGTCGGGTCCCGCGAGGACTTC. It codes for CASRVGSREDF.